A single sample gave rise to the 15 T cell receptor beta chains below, sequenced in a study of blood T cell repertoires in COVID-19. Produced via immunoSEQ multiplex PCR; TCRdb's table is partial and in-frame only. This sample yields roughly 240,000 clones, of which just under 85% are seen a single time; around 1.9% belongs to the top ten. Sequenced material: peripheral blood. The receptors stem from an elderly woman with acute or convalescent COVID-19.

The rearrangement uses TRBV9 and TRBJ1-3; 9 bases align to TRBD1. CDR3 size: 13 residues. Germline-derived CDR1 and CDR2 are SGDLS and YYNGEE. V dropped 5 bases and J dropped 7; count of bases not matched to a gene: 4. The CDR3 nucleotides are TGTGCCAGCAGGGGGGACAGGGTGAACACCATATATTTT. Translation gives CASRGDRVNTIYF.

The count of this clone is one. The rearrangement uses TRBV6-6 and TRBJ1-3; D perhaps matches TRBD1 (5 bases). CDR1 MNHNY and CDR2 SVGAGI come from the germline V gene (reference sequence). The CDR3 loop spans 14 amino acids. V lost 6 bases and J 1 base, leaving 10 bases between the germline ends. The CDR3 protein is CASRPGTSGNTIYF. The CDR3 coding sequence is TGTGCCAGCAGGCCCGGGACTTCTGGAAACACCATATATTTT.

The chain is built from TRBV30 and TRBJ1-2; D ambiguous. The CDR3 extends over 12 amino acids. In germline, CDR1 is GTSNPN, CDR2 SVGIG (reference sequence). Trimming took off 1 base at V and 8 bases at J, with 11 bases between the two ends. This CDR3 is CAWSEPRSGYTF. CDR3 nucleotide sequence: TGTGCCTGGAGTGAACCGCGGTCGGGCTACACCTTC. The complete variable domain, with remaining parts taken from reference TRBV30 and TRBJ1-2, reads SQTIHQWPATLVQPVGSPLSLECTVEGTSNPNLYWYRQAAGRGLQLLFYSVGIGQISSEVPQNLSASRPQDRQFILSSKKLLLSDSGFYLCAWSEPRSGYTFGSGTRLTVV.

This clone was counted between two and nine times. This chain uses TRBV15 with TRBJ2-1; 12 bases fit TRBD2. This CDR3 has 14 residues. The germline V gene encodes CDR1 LNHNV and CDR2 YYDKDF (reference sequence). J gave up 7 bases and V 8 bases, and 6 bases lay outside the gene matches. Written as DNA, the CDR3 is TGTGCCACCGCTTGGCTAGCGGGAGGGAATGAGCAGTTCTTC. As protein: CATAWLAGGNEQFF. Full variable domain (remainder filled in from reference TRBV15 and TRBJ2-1): DAMVIQNPRYQVTQFGKPVTLSCSQTLNHNVMYWYQQKSSQAPKLLFHYYDKDFNNEADTPDNFQSRRPNTSFCFLDIRSPGLGDTAMYLCATAWLAGGNEQFFGPGTRLTVL.

V gene TRBV4-2 combines with J gene TRBJ1-6; no firm D call. The CDR3 length is 16 residues. Germline V gene data show CDR1 as LGHNA and CDR2 as YNFKEQ. Trimming shortened V by 3 bases and J by 0 bases, and 9 bases separated the two germline ends. The CDR3 DNA reads TGTGCCAGCAGCCAGGTCGAGAGCTCCTATAATTCACCCCTCCACTTT. Translated, it gives CASSQVESSYNSPLHF.

This CDR3 is CASSPTRADTQYF. The CDR3 region has the DNA TGTGCCAGCTCACCCACGCGGGCGGATACGCAGTATTTT. This chain connects TRBV18 to TRBJ2-3; D is perhaps TRBD2 (5 bases). V lost 3 bases and J 6 bases, leaving 10 bases between the germline ends. This CDR3 contains 13 residues. Germline CDR1 is KGHSH and CDR2 is LQKENI.

Of note for this clone: In the same sample, other DNA sequences code for this CDR3. This sequence joins TRBV5-1 and TRBJ1-4; TRBD1 matches 9 bases. The ends lost 2 bases at V and 8 bases at J; junction bases unmatched: 4. Germline loops: CDR1 SGHRS, CDR2 YFSETQ. The CDR3 consists of 14 residues. CDR3 residues: CASSLQGAEEKLFF. The CDR3 DNA reads as TGCGCCAGCAGCTTACAGGGGGCGGAAGAAAAACTGTTTTTT. Supplemented by reference TRBV5-1 and TRBJ1-4, the full variable domain reads KAGVTQTPRYLIKTRGQQVTLSCSPISGHRSVSWYQQTPGQGLQFLFEYFSETQRNKGNFPGRFSGRQFSNSRSEMNVSTLELGDSALYLCASSLQGAEEKLFFGSGTQLSVL.

V is TRBV11-2 and J is TRBJ2-7; 7 positions match TRBD2. The CDR3 runs 16 residues. V was clipped by 0 bases and J by 2 bases; unmatched bases: 7. In germline, CDR1 is SGHAT, CDR2 FQNNGV. The CDR3 DNA is TGTGCCAGCAGCTTAGATTTCCGGGGACTAACCTACGAGCAGTACTTC. Amino acids: CASSLDFRGLTYEQYF.

This clone was observed a few times. This chain uses TRBV27 with TRBJ2-5; TRBD1 aligns across 11 bases. After removal of 6 bases from V and 2 bases from J, the junction contained 8 bases not matched to a gene. The germline gives CDR1 MNHEY, CDR2 SMNVEV (reference sequence). This CDR3 spans 16 amino acids. The CDR3 loop is CASSSAGTGGQETQYF. CDR3 coding DNA: TGTGCCAGCAGCTCAGCCGGGACAGGGGGTCAAGAGACCCAGTACTTC.

V is TRBV6-5 and J is TRBJ1-2; tentative D call: TRBD1 (6 bases). Germline CDR1 MNHEY, CDR2 SVGAGI. The CDR3 totals 16 residues. V gave up 2 bases and J gave up 4 bases, with 17 bases separating them. In nucleotides, the CDR3 is TGTGCCAGCAGTTACGCGGGGGGGCGCCATCCCTATGGCTACACCTTC. Encoded protein: CASSYAGGRHPYGYTF.

The chain is built from TRBV6-2 or TRBV6-3 and TRBJ1-5; no reliable D call. V shed 1 base and J shed 3 bases, with 13 bases lying between them. Germline CDR1 and CDR2: MNHEY and SVGEGT. The CDR3 runs to 16 residues. The DNA for the CDR3 is TGTGCCAGCAGTTACTTTGGGCTTAGGAACAATCAGCCCCAGCATTTT. Amino acid sequence: CASSYFGLRNNQPQHF.

In this sample, this clone turned up once. The rearrangement uses TRBV6-5 and TRBJ2-3; possible D gene TRBD2, 6 bases. Trimming cost V 0 bases and J 3 bases, with 13 bases left between them. The CDR3 has 16 amino acids. Looked up from germline, CDR1 is MNHEY and CDR2 is SVGAGI. Here the CDR3 DNA reads TGTGCCAGCAGTTACTCTGCGGGAAGAATAACAGATACGCAGTATTTT. It translates to CASSYSAGRITDTQYF.

This chain links TRBV19 with TRBJ2-7, with 9 bases matching TRBD1. This CDR3 is built from 14 residues. Germline CDR1 is LNHDA and CDR2 is SQIVND (reference sequence). V lost 8 bases, J lost 2 bases, and 7 bases stayed unmatched. CDR3 region: CASSGTGTPYEQYF. In nucleotides, the CDR3 is TGTGCCAGTTCGGGGACAGGGACCCCCTACGAGCAGTACTTC.

The rearrangement joins TRBV3-1 (or the pseudogene TRBV3-2) to TRBJ1-6, with a tentative D call TRBD1 (6 bases). The V end lost 2 bases, the J end lost 7 bases, and 15 bases lay between the germline ends. Germline V lookup: CDR1 LGHDT, CDR2 YNNKEL (reference sequence). The CDR3 loop spans 16 amino acids. The chain's CDR3 is CASSQRGAGVNSPLHF. Written as DNA, the CDR3 is TGTGCCAGCAGCCAAAGGGGAGCAGGGGTGAATTCACCCCTCCACTTT.

The chain carries TRBV24-1 and TRBJ2-5; 9 bases match TRBD2. This CDR3 is 18 amino acids long. Germline V gives CDR1 KGHDR, CDR2 SFDVKD. J was trimmed by 5 bases and V by 5 bases; bases with no gene match: 17. CDR3 residues: CATSAQGELAGVEETQYF. The CDR3 bases are TGTGCCACCAGTGCCCAGGGGGAGTTAGCGGGAGTCGAGGAGACCCAGTACTTC.